Listed here are 15 T cell receptor beta chains from one sample, sequenced in a study of blood T cells in healthy people across ages. The second PCR ran roughly 6 to 11 cycles with a sample-barcoded 5' primer and J-beta primers. A single record per CDR3 protein comes from TCRdb applying MiXCR to the 5' RACE reads. Here the sample spans about a million distinct CDR3 sequences, around two fifths being singletons. The specimen was blood. The source of these receptors is a young man in good health.

V usage is TRBV20-1 and J usage is TRBJ1-6; 8 nucleotides match TRBD1. The CDR3 loop spans 14 amino acids. Germline values: CDR1 DFQATT, CDR2 SNEGSKA (reference sequence). The ends lost 1 base at V and 7 bases at J; junction bases unmatched: 3. The CDR3 reads CSARVGQGNSPLHF. The CDR3 DNA follows: TGCAGTGCTAGAGTTGGACAGGGAAATTCACCCCTCCACTTT.

This clonotype was recorded once. The chain links TRBV19 to TRBJ2-5; D unresolved. Looked up from germline, CDR1 is LNHDA and CDR2 is SQIVND (reference sequence). Trimming removed 4 bases from V and 1 base from J, with 19 bases in between. The CDR3 consists of 17 residues. CDR3 bases: TGTGCCAGTAGTAAGAGTCTTGGGGTTTTCTCCCAAGAGACCCAGTACTTC. Translation gives CASSKSLGVFSQETQYF.

The chain recombines TRBV4-1 with TRBJ1-1, with 8 bases that match TRBD1. The length of the CDR3 is 15 residues. J gave up 8 bases and V 3 bases, and 11 bases lay outside the gene matches. Per the germline V gene, CDR1 is MGHRA and CDR2 is YSYEKL. CDR3 loop: CASSQANRGGSEAFF. The CDR3 DNA reads TGCGCCAGCAGCCAGGCCAACAGGGGGGGGTCCGAAGCTTTCTTT.

The rearrangement joins TRBV6-2 or TRBV6-3 to TRBJ1-2, with 10 bases fitting TRBD1. V dropped 5 bases and J dropped 5; count of bases not matched to a gene: 5. Germline lookup yields CDR1 MNHEY and CDR2 SVGEGT. This CDR3 has 14 amino acids. CDR3 region: CASSTGTGVYGYTF. CDR3 nucleotide sequence: TGTGCCAGCAGTACCGGGACAGGGGTATATGGCTACACCTTC.

The J gene is TRBJ1-1, the V gene TRBV29-1, with a possible D match to TRBD1 (6 bases). Germline values: CDR1 SQVTM, CDR2 ANQGSEA. V was clipped by 7 bases and J by 0 bases, with 12 bases between them. CDR3 size: 13 residues. CDR3 nucleotide sequence: TGCAGCGGCCAGGGGAGATTGAACACTGAAGCTTTCTTT. Protein sequence: CSGQGRLNTEAFF.

The chain links TRBV7-2 to TRBJ2-4; no clear D. V lost 0 bases and J lost 2, with 5 bases in between. CDR1 and CDR2 (germline): SGHTA, FQGNSA. The CDR3 length is 14 residues. CDR3 sequence: CASSLAGTKNIQYF. Here the CDR3 DNA reads TGTGCCAGCAGCTTAGCAGGGACCAAAAACATTCAGTACTTC. The complete variable domain, with remaining parts taken from reference TRBV7-2 and TRBJ2-4, reads GAGVSQSPSNKVTEKGKDVELRCDPISGHTALYWYRQSLGQGLEFLIYFQGNSAPDKSGLPSDRFSAERTGGSVSTLTIQRTQQEDSAVYLCASSLAGTKNIQYFGAGTRLSVL.

J is TRBJ1-6 and V is TRBV12-1. TRBV12-1 is a known pseudogene. The CDR3 spans 13 residues. The CDR3 DNA sequence: TGTGCCAGCAGCTTTTACTTCTTCTCACCCCTCCACTTT. It yields the protein CASSFYFFSPLHF.

This chain uses TRBV6-9 with TRBJ2-1; TRBD1 is a possible D gene (6 bases). With 7 bases removed from V and 2 bases from J, the gap between germline ends came to 15 bases. Germline CDR1 reads MNHGY; CDR2 reads SVAAGI. CDR3 length: 15 residues. The DNA of the CDR3 is TGTGCCAGCACCATGGGGGACACAGCCTACAATGAGCAGTTCTTC. Amino acids: CASTMGDTAYNEQFF.

This clonotype was seen a handful of times. This chain joins TRBV29-1 and TRBJ1-1; D is undetermined. Germline CDR1 is SQVTM and CDR2 is ANQGSEA. CDR3 length: 14 amino acids. V lost 0 bases and J 0 bases, leaving 8 bases between the germline ends. Here the CDR3 DNA reads TGCAGCGTTGAAGAAACAGTGCTGAACACTGAAGCTTTCTTT. This sequence encodes CSVEETVLNTEAFF.

The chain links TRBV12-3 or TRBV12-4 to TRBJ1-4; the D gene is possibly TRBD1 (6 bases). CDR3 size: 15 residues. V lost 7 bases and J lost 5, with 17 bases in between. CDR3: CASIPPGQGNEKLFF. The CDR3 region has the DNA TGTGCCAGCATCCCCCCGGGGCAGGGGAATGAAAAACTGTTTTTT.

The V gene is TRBV6-2 or TRBV6-3, the J gene TRBJ1-5; 8 positions match TRBD1. CDR1 and CDR2 from the germline V gene are MNHEY and SVGEGT. This CDR3 has 13 amino acids. The V and J ends lost 8 bases and 4 bases, in that order; junction bases with no gene match: 4. The CDR3 DNA is TGTGCCAGCCTCAGGGGGCCTAATCAGCCCCAGCATTTT. This encodes CASLRGPNQPQHF.

The chain combines TRBV7-2 with TRBJ1-6; a possible D gene is TRBD1 (6 bases). The germline CDR1 and CDR2 sequences are SGHTA and FQGNSA. Trimming shortened V by 2 bases and J by 8 bases, and 13 bases separated the two germline ends. The CDR3 runs 15 residues. The CDR3 DNA reads as TGTGCCAGCAGCTTAATGGGGGCCAGGGATTCACCCCTCCACTTT. Translated: CASSLMGARDSPLHF.

The V and J genes are TRBV6-5 and TRBJ2-2, with D perhaps matching TRBD2 (7 bases). Germline V lookup: CDR1 MNHEY, CDR2 SVGAGI. CDR3 size: 16 residues. The germline V and J ends were trimmed by 9 bases and 0 bases, with 17 bases remaining between them. The CDR3 DNA reads as TGTGCCAGTAGAGGGGGGGGAGATACGAACACCGGGGAGCTGTTTTTT. Its protein product is CASRGGGDTNTGELFF.

A note on this clonotype: A read error is possible here, since a much larger clone lies one base away. The V gene is TRBV5-1, the J gene TRBJ2-3, with 8 bases matching TRBD1. Germline CDR1 is SGHRS and CDR2 is YFSETQ. This CDR3 region has 16 residues. CDR3 coding DNA: TGCGCCAGCAGCCCCCAGGGGGCAACGAGCACAGAGACGCAGTATTTT. Encoded protein: CASSPQGATSTETQYF.

The chain couples TRBV12-3 or TRBV12-4 to TRBJ2-3; the D gene is possibly TRBD2 (7 bases). The germline V and J ends were trimmed by 3 bases and 2 bases, with 12 bases remaining between them. The CDR3 spans 15 residues. CDR3 loop: CASSLYGGPTDTQYF. Here the CDR3 DNA reads TGTGCCAGCAGTTTGTACGGGGGGCCCACAGATACGCAGTATTTT.